This is a list of T cell receptor beta chains from one sample in a study of blood T cell repertoires in COVID-19. Clones were read by immunoSEQ multiplex PCR, and TCRdb kept only the in-frame ones, dropping some. This table holds about 200,000 clones, 65% to 85% found once. Sequenced material: peripheral blood. These receptors all stem from a woman over 75 with acute or convalescent COVID-19. Both conserved end residues are part of each CDR3. A D gene is named only where the DNA matches it firmly. Clone size is not always given. Where it is, it says once, few, many or a class for expanded clones.

d_gene	v_gene	abundance	j_gene	CDR3aa	CDR3nt
TRBD2	TRBV7-2	-	TRBJ2-7	CASSLAGGGSSYEQYF	TGTGCCAGCAGCTTAGCCGGCGGGGGTAGTTCCTACGAGCAGTACTTC
TRBD1	TRBV28	few	TRBJ2-7	CASPPGTEIYEQYF	TGTGCCAGCCCTCCCGGGACAGAGATTTACGAGCAGTACTTC
TRBD1	TRBV30	-	TRBJ2-2	CACSKMGTVYTGELFF	TGTGCCTGCTCAAAAATGGGGACAGTCTACACCGGGGAGCTGTTTTTT
-	TRBV6-2/TRBV6-3	-	TRBJ1-1	CASSYGGGVNTEAFF	TGTGCCAGCAGTTACGGGGGGGGCGTGAACACTGAAGCTTTCTTT
TRBD2	TRBV20-1	-	TRBJ2-2	CSAGGAGELFF	TGCAGTGCCGGGGGGGCTGGGGAGCTGTTTTTT
-	TRBV18	-	TRBJ1-3	CASSPQPVSGNTIYF	TGTGCCAGCTCACCACAGCCTGTCTCTGGAAACACCATATATTTT
TRBD1	TRBV30	-	TRBJ2-5	CAARGRETQYF	TGTGCCGCCAGGGGGAGAGAGACCCAGTACTTC
TRBD1	TRBV19	-	TRBJ1-1	CASTTTGDTEAFF	TGTGCCAGTACCACGACAGGGGACACTGAAGCTTTCTTT
-	TRBV11-2	-	TRBJ2-5	CASSVVAVRYQETQYF	TGTGCCAGCAGCGTCGTAGCGGTGAGGTACCAAGAGACCCAGTACTTC
TRBD2	TRBV11-3	-	TRBJ2-1	CASSLEGSGGPEQFF	TGTGCCAGCAGCTTAGAGGGTAGCGGGGGGCCCGAGCAGTTCTTC
-	TRBV30	few	TRBJ1-1	CAWSSFPGTEAFF	TGTGCCTGGAGCTCGTTCCCGGGCACTGAAGCTTTCTTT
TRBD1	TRBV27	-	TRBJ2-7	CASRLLTGTYEQYF	TGTGCCAGCAGACTCCTGACAGGGACCTACGAGCAGTACTTC
-	TRBV3-1/TRBV3-2	few	TRBJ1-1	CASSQVRGYTEAFF	TGTGCCAGCAGCCAAGTACGGGGGTACACTGAAGCTTTCTTT
-	TRBV19	-	TRBJ1-3	CASSRWTDSSGNTIYF	TGTGCCAGTAGTCGGTGGACAGACTCCTCTGGAAACACCATATATTTT
TRBD1	TRBV10-3	-	TRBJ1-5	CATEEGQGANQPQHF	TGTGCCACCGAGGAGGGACAGGGGGCCAATCAGCCCCAGCATTTT
TRBD1	TRBV9	-	TRBJ2-7	CASSAGQGEQYF	TGTGCCAGCAGCGCGGGACAGGGCGAGCAGTACTTC
-	TRBV5-5	-	TRBJ2-1	CASSFPGGSSYNEQFF	TGTGCCAGCAGCTTCCCTGGGGGGAGCTCCTACAATGAGCAGTTCTTC
TRBD1	TRBV29-1	-	TRBJ1-3	CSVEQGTGNTIYF	TGCAGCGTGGAACAGGGGACTGGAAACACCATATATTTT
TRBD1	TRBV12-3/TRBV12-4	-	TRBJ2-1	CASSEQGSLRAVF	TGTGCCAGCAGTGAACAGGGGAGTCTGCGAGCCGTCTTC
-	TRBV29-1	-	TRBJ1-1	CSVGQGQRGTEAFF	TGCAGCGTTGGGCAGGGTCAGCGCGGCACTGAAGCTTTCTTT
-	TRBV7-2	-	TRBJ1-5	CASSLVGGSNQPQHF	TGTGCCAGCAGCTTAGTCGGGGGTTCCAATCAGCCCCAGCATTTT
TRBD2	TRBV5-1	-	TRBJ2-5	CASSLAGGRETQYF	TGCGCCAGCAGTTTAGCGGGGGGGCGCGAGACCCAGTACTTC
TRBD1	TRBV4-2	few	TRBJ1-5	CASSQDRGEQPQHF	TGTGCCAGCAGCCAGGACAGGGGAGAACAGCCCCAGCATTTT
TRBD1	TRBV6-5	-	TRBJ1-6	CASSYSDRVNSPLHF	TGTGCCAGCAGTTACTCGGACAGGGTTAACTCACCCCTCCACTTT
-	TRBV21-1	-	TRBJ1-3	CASILYSGNTIYF	TGTGCCAGCATTTTGTACTCTGGAAACACCATATATTTT
-	TRBV28	-	TRBJ1-2	CASSLGAIRIYGYTF	TGTGCCAGCAGTCTAGGGGCCATCCGAATTTATGGCTACACCTTC
-	TRBV21-1	-	TRBJ1-1	CASIGTGTLDTEAFF	TGTGCCAGCATCGGCACAGGGACGCTGGACACTGAAGCTTTCTTT
TRBD2	TRBV5-1	-	TRBJ2-1	CASSPGTSGGSEQFF	TGCGCCAGCAGCCCCGGGACTAGCGGGGGCAGTGAGCAGTTCTTC
TRBD1	TRBV11-2	once	TRBJ1-1	CASSLSGGTEAFF	TGTGCCAGCAGCCTCTCAGGGGGCACTGAAGCTTTCTTT
-	TRBV7-9	-	TRBJ1-2	CASSLEAPRDYGYTF	TGTGCCAGCAGCTTAGAGGCGCCCAGGGACTATGGCTACACCTTC
TRBD2	TRBV5-4	-	TRBJ2-1	CASSLGPSGHLNEQFF	TGTGCCAGCAGCTTGGGGCCTAGCGGGCACCTCAATGAGCAGTTCTTC
-	TRBV29-1	-	TRBJ2-5	CSVPTGPYQETQYF	TGCAGCGTACCGACAGGACCGTACCAAGAGACCCAGTACTTC
-	TRBV6-5	-	TRBJ2-7	CASSPSLGGHYEQYF	TGTGCCAGCAGCCCCTCGCTTGGAGGGCACTACGAGCAGTACTTC
TRBD1	TRBV5-4	-	TRBJ1-2	CASSPTGAGDYGYTF	TGTGCCAGCAGCCCGACAGGGGCAGGGGACTATGGCTACACCTTC
-	TRBV2	few	TRBJ2-6	CASSDGWGRDVLTF	TGTGCCAGCAGTGATGGTTGGGGGCGGGACGTCCTGACTTTC
-	TRBV7-9	few	TRBJ2-1	CARGTEGDEQFF	TGTGCCAGGGGGACTGAAGGCGATGAGCAGTTCTTC
-	TRBV11-2	-	TRBJ1-4	CASSLDNGDTTNEKLFF	TGTGCCAGCAGCTTAGATAATGGGGACACCACTAATGAAAAACTGTTTTTT
TRBD2	TRBV7-3	-	TRBJ2-3	CASSLMAGGTTDTQYF	TGTGCCAGCAGCTTAATGGCGGGGGGTACCACAGATACGCAGTATTTT
TRBD1	TRBV9	-	TRBJ2-2	CASSVATGGMYTGELFF	TGTGCCAGCAGCGTAGCCACAGGGGGCATGTACACCGGGGAGCTGTTTTTT
TRBD1	TRBV6-5	-	TRBJ1-2	CASRLHAGGYGYTF	TGTGCCAGCAGGTTACATGCAGGGGGCTATGGCTACACCTTC
TRBD1	TRBV7-2	-	TRBJ1-1	CASSLAKHDRGVPFF	TGTGCCAGCAGCTTAGCCAAACACGACAGGGGAGTACCCTTCTTT
-	TRBV11-1	many	TRBJ2-5	CASSSGTQYF	TGTGCCAGCAGCTCCGGGACCCAGTACTTC
TRBD2	TRBV9	-	TRBJ2-2	CASSVGGGNTGELFF	TGTGCCAGCAGCGTAGGCGGGGGGAACACCGGGGAGCTGTTTTTT
-	TRBV11-3	-	TRBJ1-1	CASSFSGAVTEAFF	TGTGCCAGCAGCTTCTCAGGGGCTGTCACTGAAGCTTTCTTT
-	TRBV18	-	TRBJ2-2	CASSPPYTGKLNTGELFF	TGTGCCAGCTCACCACCGTATACAGGCAAATTGAACACCGGGGAGCTGTTTTTT
-	TRBV7-2	once	TRBJ2-3	CASSLGLARGTDTQYF	TGTGCCAGCAGCTTAGGTCTAGCACGGGGCACAGATACGCAGTATTTT
-	TRBV6-2/TRBV6-3	few	TRBJ1-5	CASSGRLQLFSNQPQHF	TGTGCCAGCAGTGGCAGATTACAGTTGTTTAGCAATCAGCCCCAGCATTTT
-	TRBV4-1	-	TRBJ2-1	CASSLRSGSSYNEQFF	TGCGCCAGCAGCCTACGGTCCGGTAGCTCCTACAATGAGCAGTTCTTC